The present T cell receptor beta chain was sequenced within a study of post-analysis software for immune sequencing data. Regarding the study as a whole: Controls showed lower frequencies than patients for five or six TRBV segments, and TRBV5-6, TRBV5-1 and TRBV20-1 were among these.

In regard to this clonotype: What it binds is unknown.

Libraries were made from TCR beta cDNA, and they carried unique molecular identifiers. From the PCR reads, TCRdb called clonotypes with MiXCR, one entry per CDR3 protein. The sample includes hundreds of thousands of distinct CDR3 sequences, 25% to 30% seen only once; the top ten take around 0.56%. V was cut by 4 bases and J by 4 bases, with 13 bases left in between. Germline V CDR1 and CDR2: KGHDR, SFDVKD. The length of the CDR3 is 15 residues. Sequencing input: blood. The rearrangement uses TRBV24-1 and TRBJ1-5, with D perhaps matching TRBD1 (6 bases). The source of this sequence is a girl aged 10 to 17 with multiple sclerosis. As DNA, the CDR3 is TGTGCCACCAGTGACAACAGGGCCGTGAATCAGCCCCAGCATTTT. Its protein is CATSDNRAVNQPQHF.